Listed below are T cell receptor beta chains from one sample, sequenced in a study of blood T cells in healthy people across ages. In TCRdb, the 5' RACE reads were re-called with MiXCR into one record per CDR3 protein. The sample contains around 580,000 distinct CDR3 sequences, less than 60% of which appear only once. Sequencing was done on a sample of blood. The receptors come from a man older than 75 in good health. CDR3s include the opening cysteine and the closing phenylalanine or tryptophan. A D gene is named only where the DNA matches it firmly. For some rows the clone size is stated as once, few or many, or as a class when expanded; others skip it.

j_gene,abundance,len,v_gene,d_gene,CDR3aa,CDR3nt
TRBJ2-5,few,12,TRBV29-1,TRBD1,CSGQGAQETQYF,TGCAGCGGACAGGGGGCCCAAGAGACCCAGTACTTC
TRBJ2-1,many,16,TRBV6-5,TRBD2,CASSHRLAGVTNEQFF,TGTGCCAGCAGCCACAGGCTAGCGGGAGTAACGAATGAGCAGTTCTTC
TRBJ2-1,-,17,TRBV5-1,-,CASSGPVARLPYNEQFF,TGCGCCAGCAGCGGGCCCGTGGCCCGACTGCCCTACAATGAGCAGTTCTTC
TRBJ1-2,-,12,TRBV28,-,CATRGQEDGYTF,TGTGCCACGCGGGGACAAGAGGACGGCTACACCTTC
TRBJ2-2,-,16,TRBV29-1,TRBD2,CSVAGTSGINTGELFF,TGCAGTGTTGCCGGGACTAGCGGAATAAACACCGGGGAGCTGTTTTTT
TRBJ1-5,few,14,TRBV12-3/TRBV12-4,TRBD1,CASSSTGTGQPQHF,TGTGCCAGCAGTTCGACAGGGACGGGCCAGCCCCAGCATTTT
TRBJ2-7,few,14,TRBV2,-,CASSLRRYSYEQYF,TGTGCCAGCAGCCTAAGGAGATACTCCTACGAGCAGTACTTC
TRBJ2-1,-,15,TRBV28,TRBD2,CASSGSGRIYNEQFF,TGTGCCAGCAGTGGTAGCGGGAGGATCTACAATGAGCAGTTCTTC
TRBJ2-1,-,15,TRBV20-1,TRBD2,CSAGGGLAGVDEQFF,TGCAGTGCTGGGGGTGGGCTAGCGGGAGTGGACGAGCAGTTCTTC
TRBJ2-1,-,13,TRBV7-6,-,CASSLQYNNEQFF,TGTGCCAGCAGCTTACAGTACAACAATGAGCAGTTCTTC
TRBJ2-7,few,13,TRBV3-1,TRBD2,CASSAGLAEEQYF,TGTGCCAGCAGCGCGGGACTAGCGGAAGAGCAGTACTTC
TRBJ2-5,-,16,TRBV5-1,TRBD2,CASSYGLAGAQETQYF,TGCGCCAGCAGCTACGGACTAGCGGGGGCACAAGAGACCCAGTACTTC
TRBJ2-7,-,13,TRBV4-2,TRBD2,CASSQGGGSEQYF,TGTGCCAGCAGCCAAGGGGGGGGAAGCGAGCAGTACTTC
TRBJ1-6,-,19,TRBV7-9,-,CASILWTATVSSYNSPLHF,TGTGCCAGCATCCTATGGACAGCTACAGTGAGCTCCTATAATTCACCCCTCCACTTT
TRBJ2-7,-,16,TRBV4-2,TRBD2,CASSQDLARGSYEQYF,TGTGCCAGCAGCCAAGATCTTGCGCGGGGGTCCTACGAGCAGTACTTC
TRBJ2-1,-,19,TRBV7-2,TRBD2,CASGLAGLAGGPRSNEQFF,TGTGCCAGCGGCTTAGCGGGACTAGCGGGAGGGCCGAGGAGCAATGAGCAGTTCTTC
TRBJ1-5,-,15,TRBV20-1,TRBD1,CSARVSGTGGQPQHF,TGCAGTGCTAGAGTTTCCGGGACAGGGGGTCAGCCCCAGCATTTT
TRBJ2-7,few,13,TRBV6-6,-,CASRRGGNYEQYF,TGTGCCAGCAGAAGAGGGGGAAACTACGAGCAGTACTTC
TRBJ2-3,-,15,TRBV7-3,TRBD2,CASSLLAGDRDTQYF,TGTGCCAGCAGCCTACTAGCGGGAGACCGAGATACGCAGTATTTT
TRBJ2-1,few,15,TRBV5-1,-,CASRPMAGIVDEQFF,TGCGCCAGCAGGCCCATGGCGGGAATCGTCGATGAGCAGTTCTTC
TRBJ2-1,-,16,TRBV21-1,-,CASSKLTTGVRNEQFF,TGTGCCAGCAGCAAATTGACGACAGGGGTCCGCAATGAGCAGTTCTTC
TRBJ2-6,-,15,TRBV7-9,TRBD1,CASSNRTGRANVLTF,TGTGCCAGCAGCAATAGGACAGGGAGAGCCAACGTCCTGACTTTC
TRBJ2-3,-,17,TRBV28,TRBD2,CASSGTSGRWGTDTQYF,TGTGCCAGCAGTGGGACTAGCGGGAGGTGGGGCACAGATACGCAGTATTTT
TRBJ2-1,few,14,TRBV9,-,CASSVGPGSYEQFF,TGTGCCAGCAGCGTAGGACCGGGTTCATATGAGCAGTTCTTC
TRBJ2-1,many,16,TRBV7-2,-,CASSSQAARGLDEQFF,TGTGCCAGCAGCTCCCAGGCGGCGCGGGGTTTGGATGAGCAGTTCTTC
TRBJ2-7,-,15,TRBV12-3/TRBV12-4,TRBD2,CASGLSGRLFDEQYF,TGTGCCAGCGGTCTTAGCGGGAGACTGTTTGACGAGCAGTACTTC
TRBJ1-1,few,15,TRBV6-5,-,CASSYSPQRDTEAFF,TGTGCCAGCAGTTACTCGCCGCAAAGGGACACTGAAGCTTTCTTT
TRBJ2-1,-,18,TRBV19,TRBD1,CASSPIRTGGHSYNEQFF,TGTGCCAGTAGCCCGATCCGGACAGGGGGCCACTCCTACAATGAGCAGTTCTTC
TRBJ1-6,few,15,TRBV9,-,CASSGGGDPNSPLHF,TGTGCCAGCAGCGGCGGCGGAGACCCGAATTCACCCCTCCACTTT
TRBJ1-1,few,15,TRBV20-1,-,CSAHPVFRGNTEAFF,TGCAGTGCTCATCCCGTGTTCAGGGGAAACACTGAAGCTTTCTTT
TRBJ2-7,many,13,TRBV6-5,TRBD1,CASSRQGNYEQYF,TGTGCCAGCAGTAGACAGGGAAACTACGAGCAGTACTTC
TRBJ1-2,-,13,TRBV10-3,-,CAIEGGEDYGYTF,TGTGCCATCGAAGGGGGTGAGGACTATGGCTACACCTTC
TRBJ2-5,-,14,TRBV10-3,TRBD1,CAITPDRDQETQYF,TGTGCCATCACTCCCGACAGGGATCAAGAGACCCAGTACTTC
TRBJ2-5,many,13,TRBV6-5,-,CASSDTGVETQYF,TGTGCCAGCAGTGACACGGGAGTAGAGACCCAGTACTTC
TRBJ2-2,-,13,TRBV5-1,-,CASNSGSTGELFF,TGCGCCAGCAACTCAGGGAGCACCGGGGAGCTGTTTTTT
TRBJ1-6,-,14,TRBV20-1,TRBD1,CSAARQGGNSPLHF,TGCAGTGCTGCCCGACAGGGAGGTAATTCACCCCTCCACTTT
TRBJ2-7,-,15,TRBV19,TRBD1,CASSETGDRHDEQYF,TGTGCCAGTAGTGAAACAGGGGATCGACACGACGAGCAGTACTTC
TRBJ1-6,-,15,TRBV27,-,CASSLRSSYNSPPHF,TGTGCCAGCAGTTTAAGGAGCTCCTATAATTCACCCCCCCACTTT
TRBJ2-1,few,13,TRBV7-2,-,CASSSEGGRTGFF,TGTGCCAGCAGCTCGGAGGGGGGGCGAACGGGGTTCTTC
TRBJ2-1,few,16,TRBV7-9,TRBD2,CASSRFKREGRGEQFF,TGTGCCAGCAGCCGATTCAAGCGGGAGGGCCGGGGTGAGCAGTTCTTC
TRBJ2-1,-,16,TRBV12-3/TRBV12-4,-,CASKAFRESSYNEQFF,TGTGCCAGCAAAGCTTTCCGCGAGAGCTCCTACAATGAGCAGTTCTTC
TRBJ2-1,-,17,TRBV20-1,TRBD2,CSARGTGLAGGNNEQFF,TGCAGTGCTAGAGGAACGGGACTAGCGGGGGGAAACAATGAGCAGTTCTTC
TRBJ1-6,few,16,TRBV7-8,-,CASSLGTVDYNSPLHF,TGTGCCAGCAGCTTAGGGACAGTCGATTATAATTCACCCCTCCACTTT
TRBJ1-1,many,14,TRBV27,TRBD1,CASRQDRGPTEAFF,TGTGCCAGCAGACAGGACAGGGGGCCTACTGAAGCTTTCTTT
TRBJ2-7,-,12,TRBV7-2,-,CASSETRTEQYF,TGTGCCAGCAGCGAAACTAGGACCGAGCAGTACTTC
TRBJ1-6,many,12,TRBV12-3/TRBV12-4,-,CASTFPTSPLHF,TGTGCCAGCACCTTCCCCACTTCACCCCTCCACTTT
TRBJ1-5,-,12,TRBV6-1,-,CASSGEFQPQHF,TGTGCCAGCAGTGGGGAATTTCAGCCCCAGCATTTT
TRBJ2-5,-,13,TRBV28,-,CASIPSRQETQYF,TGTGCCAGCATTCCGAGTCGGCAAGAGACCCAGTACTTC
TRBJ1-5,-,16,TRBV6-6,TRBD1,CASSYQTGNSNQPQHF,TGTGCCAGCAGTTACCAGACAGGGAATAGCAATCAGCCCCAGCATTTT
TRBJ2-5,-,14,TRBV5-1,TRBD2,CASSPGLAQETQYF,TGCGCCAGCAGCCCGGGACTAGCGCAAGAGACCCAGTACTTC
TRBJ2-1,few,11,TRBV30,-,CASRGGHGQFF,TGTGCCTCCAGGGGGGGCCATGGGCAGTTCTTC